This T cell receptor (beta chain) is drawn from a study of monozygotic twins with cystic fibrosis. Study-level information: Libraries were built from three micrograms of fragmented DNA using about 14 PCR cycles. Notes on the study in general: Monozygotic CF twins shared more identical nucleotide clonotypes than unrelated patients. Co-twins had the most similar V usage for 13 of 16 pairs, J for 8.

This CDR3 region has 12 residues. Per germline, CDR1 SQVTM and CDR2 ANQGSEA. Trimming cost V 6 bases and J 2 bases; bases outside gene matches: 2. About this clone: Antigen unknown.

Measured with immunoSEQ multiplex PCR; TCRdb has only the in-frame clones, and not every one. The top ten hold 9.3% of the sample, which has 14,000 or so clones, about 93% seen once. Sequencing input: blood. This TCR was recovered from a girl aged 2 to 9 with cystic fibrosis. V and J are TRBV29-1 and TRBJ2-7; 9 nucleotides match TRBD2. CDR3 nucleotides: TGCAGCGTCCTAGCGGGAACCTACGAGCAGTACTTC. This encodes CSVLAGTYEQYF.